The T cell receptor beta chain under discussion was sequenced for a study of blood T cell repertoires in COVID-19. The wider study: Specimens from acute and convalescent COVID-19 originated in the United States, Italy and Spain.

In terms of age and location, participants ranged from roughly 18 to 95 years and lived in around 22 US areas. Assignments of participants to cohorts depended upon their own reported clinical history. Donors in Cohort 3 counted as recovered after two negative PCRs, clearance, or symptom resolution. A single count supports this clone. TCRdb keeps only in-frame clones here, not all; method: immunoSEQ multiplex PCR. The repertoire holds over 200,000 clones, with 87% as singletons. Sequenced input: PBMCs or T cells enriched from blood (not recorded which). This receptor was taken from a man aged 30 to 45 who had recovered from COVID-19.

CDR3 residues: CASSPGTEKAYEQYF. The CDR3 coding sequence is TGTGCCAGCAGCCCGGGGACAGAGAAGGCCTACGAGCAGTACTTC. The chain combines TRBV11-3 with TRBJ2-7; 7 bases agree with TRBD1. This CDR3 spans 15 amino acids. After removal of 5 bases from V and 2 bases from J, the junction contained 9 bases not matched to a gene. Germline V lookup: CDR1 SGHNT, CDR2 YENEEA.